Below are 4 T cell receptor beta chains sequenced from a single sample in a study of cytomegalovirus exposure and HLA in healthy donors. It was with 60 Vbeta and 13 Jbeta primers that the PCR ran. Sequenced by immunoSEQ multiplex PCR; TCRdb stores in-frame clones only, minus some. Among about 160,000 clones listed, roughly 80% were seen once. The sample comprised PBMCs. Source of these receptors: a girl aged 2-10 years in good health and CMV-seropositive.

The chain has TRBV30 and TRBJ1-4; 7 nucleotides line up with TRBD1. V was clipped by 2 bases and J by 8 bases; unmatched bases: 5. The germline CDR1 and CDR2 sequences are GTSNPN and SVGIG (reference sequence). This CDR3 spans 13 amino acids. CDR3 DNA sequence: TGTGCCTGGAGTATAGGGGGCGACGAAAAACTGTTTTTT. Protein product: CAWSIGGDEKLFF.

The CDR3 DNA reads as TGCAGCGTTGAAGATCAACGCGGACAGGCCTACGAGCAGTACTTC. Residues: CSVEDQRGQAYEQYF. The rearrangement joins TRBV29-1 to TRBJ2-7; 7 bases agree with TRBD1. Germline values: CDR1 SQVTM, CDR2 ANQGSEA. The CDR3 is made up of 15 amino acids. J lost 2 bases, V lost 0 bases, and 7 bases had no gene match.

This chain joins TRBV4-1 and TRBJ1-5; no clear D. Per the germline V gene, CDR1 is MGHRA and CDR2 is YSYEKL. The CDR3 sequence is 16 residues long. V lost 1 base to trimming and J lost 5 bases, with 15 bases between them. The CDR3 is CASSQVQTLQDQPQHF. CDR3 bases: TGCGCCAGCAGCCAAGTCCAGACTCTACAAGATCAGCCCCAGCATTTT.

V and J are TRBV28 and TRBJ2-5, with 10 bases lining up with TRBD2. CDR3 length equals 19 residues. CDR1 and CDR2 (germline): MDHEN, SYDVKM. The V gene end was trimmed by 6 bases and the J gene end by 7 bases; junction bases not matched to a gene: 23. The CDR3 region has the DNA TGTGCCAGCAGCCCAAAGCGGTATGGAAGCGGGAGGGCCGGGGTGACCCAGTACTTC. Its translation is CASSPKRYGSGRAGVTQYF.